The clone carrying this TCR beta chain was detected many times. The data were obtained in a study of T-cell memory formation after mild COVID-19. The CDR3 runs to 13 residues. V lost 3 bases and J lost 5, with 11 bases in between. CDR1 and CDR2 (germline): SGHTA, FQGNSA. TCRdb re-derived calls from the 5' RACE reads in MiXCR, one entry per CDR3 protein. The repertoire has about 360,000 distinct CDR3 sequences, about an eighth of them found once; the top ten carry around 21%. The specimen sequenced was PBMCs or a T cell subset sorted from them (not recorded which). This receptor was taken from a man between 18 and 29 years old who had mild COVID-19 (a few samples of this study predate the infection). Cell type and time point are not known. The rearrangement links TRBV7-2 to TRBJ2-7; no firm D call. The CDR3 reads CASSFWHGHEQYF. The CDR3 region has the DNA TGTGCCAGCAGCTTCTGGCACGGCCACGAGCAGTACTTC.